This TCR beta chain was found in a study of cytotoxic CD8 clonotypes in ibrutinib-treated CLL. Study as a whole: After a median of around 70 months, roughly 14 patients stayed remitted and approximately 12 progressed; responses had been partial in 24 and complete in 2.

Details on this clone: The antigen remains undetermined.

Losses at the gene ends were 2 bases for V and 6 bases for J; bases not matched to a gene: 3. Germline V gene sequence: CDR1 SGDLS, CDR2 YYNGEE. This CDR3 region has 14 residues. Clones were sequenced by immunoSEQ multiplex PCR, and TCRdb holds only the in-frame ones, with some missing. The sample records about 25,000 clones, nearly 70% being singletons. General study results and limits: Shared public clonotypes were rare, and on treatment they either got smaller or stayed the same.

Here the sequenced sample was PBMCs, taken at disease progression, from a patient treated with ibrutinib. The TCR sequence derives from a human donor with chronic lymphocytic leukemia. V and J are TRBV9 and TRBJ1-4, with 8 nucleotides matching TRBD1. CDR3: CASSVTGDHEKLFF. DNA for the CDR3: TGTGCCAGCAGCGTGACAGGGGATCATGAAAAACTGTTTTTT.